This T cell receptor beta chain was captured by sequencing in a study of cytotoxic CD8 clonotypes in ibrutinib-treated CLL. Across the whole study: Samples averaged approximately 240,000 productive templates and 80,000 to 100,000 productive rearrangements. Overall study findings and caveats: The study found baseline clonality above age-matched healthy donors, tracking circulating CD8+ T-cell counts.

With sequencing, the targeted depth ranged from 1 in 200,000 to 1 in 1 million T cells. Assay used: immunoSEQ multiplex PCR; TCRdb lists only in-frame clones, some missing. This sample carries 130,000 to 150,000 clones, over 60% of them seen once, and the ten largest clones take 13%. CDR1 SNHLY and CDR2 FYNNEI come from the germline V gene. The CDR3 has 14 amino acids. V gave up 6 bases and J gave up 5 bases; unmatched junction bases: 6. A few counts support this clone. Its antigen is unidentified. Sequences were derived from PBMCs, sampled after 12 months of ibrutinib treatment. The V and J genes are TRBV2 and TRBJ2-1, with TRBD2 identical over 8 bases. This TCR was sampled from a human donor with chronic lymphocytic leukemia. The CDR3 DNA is TGTGCCAGCAGGAGAGCGGGAGTTAACAATGAGCAGTTCTTC. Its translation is CASRRAGVNNEQFF.